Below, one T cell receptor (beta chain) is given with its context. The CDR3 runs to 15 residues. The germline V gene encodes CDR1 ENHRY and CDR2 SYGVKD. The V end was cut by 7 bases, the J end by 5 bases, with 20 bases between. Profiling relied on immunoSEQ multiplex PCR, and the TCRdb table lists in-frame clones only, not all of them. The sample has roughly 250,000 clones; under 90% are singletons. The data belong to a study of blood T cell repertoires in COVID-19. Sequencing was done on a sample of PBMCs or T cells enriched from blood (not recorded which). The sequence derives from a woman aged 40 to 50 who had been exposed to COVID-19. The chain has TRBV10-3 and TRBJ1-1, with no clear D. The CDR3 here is CAINDPSDPGTEAFF. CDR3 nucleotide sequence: TGTGCCATCAACGACCCCTCCGACCCGGGGACTGAAGCTTTCTTT.